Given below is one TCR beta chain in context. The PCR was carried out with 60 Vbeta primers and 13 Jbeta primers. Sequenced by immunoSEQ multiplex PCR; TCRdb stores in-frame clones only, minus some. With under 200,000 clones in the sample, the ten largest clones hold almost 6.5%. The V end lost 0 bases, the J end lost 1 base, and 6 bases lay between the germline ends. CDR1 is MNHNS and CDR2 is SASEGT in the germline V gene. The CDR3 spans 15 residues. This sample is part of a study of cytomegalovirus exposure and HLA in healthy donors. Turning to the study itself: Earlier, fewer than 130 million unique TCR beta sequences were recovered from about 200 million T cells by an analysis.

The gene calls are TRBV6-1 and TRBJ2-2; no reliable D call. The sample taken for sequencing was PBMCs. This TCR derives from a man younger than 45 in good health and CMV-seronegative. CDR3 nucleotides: TGTGCCAGCAGTGAAGCTGCGCTGAACACCGGGGAGCTGTTTTTT. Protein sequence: CASSEAALNTGELFF.